These 32 T cell receptor beta chains originate from one sample sequenced in a study of regulatory T cells in long-lasting Graves disease. Time point in this sample: persistent/refractory GD, antithyroid drugs over 5 years with positive TRAb. The TCR library was made from RNA that had been extracted from PBMCs in TRIzol. Libraries of TCR beta came from iRepertoire HTBI primers plus Arm-PCR of CDR3 regions. One entry per CDR3 protein results from TCRdb running MiXCR on the multiplex PCR reads. The data contain more than 300,000 distinct CDR3 sequences, about 18% of them singletons. The sample here was peripheral blood mononuclear cells (PBMCs), taken when the disease was refractory, from a patient treated with antithyroid drugs. The receptor set was obtained from a female donor with Graves disease.

The table lists this clonotype with a few counts. This rearrangement joins TRBV20-1 to TRBJ1-4, with 9 bases matching TRBD1. Germline V lookup: CDR1 DFQATT, CDR2 SNEGSKA (reference sequence). The CDR3 is 14 residues long. The V segment lost 4 bases and the J segment 7 bases; nucleotides outside the gene matches: 7. CDR3 sequence: CSATYRGRFEKLFF. In nucleotides, the CDR3 is TGCAGTGCTACATACAGGGGGCGCTTTGAAAAACTGTTTTTT.

This clonotype has at least ten counts. CDR3 DNA sequence: TGTGCCAGCAGCCCTCAGCGGGGCGGGTACCAAGAGACCCAGTACTTC. Translated: CASSPQRGGYQETQYF. The V call is TRBV7-2, the J call TRBJ2-5; 7 positions match TRBD2. This CDR3 comprises 16 residues. Germline V gives CDR1 SGHTA, CDR2 FQGNSA. Trimming took 5 bases from V and 0 from J; bases not matched to a gene: 9.

Comments on this clonotype: This may stem from a read error, because a much larger clone lies one nucleotide away. The chain has TRBV6-1 and TRBJ2-3, with D possibly called TRBD1 or TRBD2 (5 bases each). The J call may be wrong; the DNA end is better matched by TRBJ2-5. The CDR3 extends over 13 amino acids. Germline V gives CDR1 MNHNS, CDR2 SASEGT. CDR3 coding DNA: TGTGCCAGCAGTGCGGGGCTCAGAAAGACCCAGTACTTC. Its translation is CASSAGLRKTQYF.

The chain is built from TRBV7-2 and TRBJ2-7; 8 bases align to TRBD1. Germline lookup yields CDR1 SGHTA and CDR2 FQGNSA. The CDR3 runs 16 residues. V lost 9 bases and J lost 0; bases outside the gene matches: 13. CDR3 region: CASSFSTGVTSYEQYF. DNA for the CDR3: TGTGCCAGTAGTTTTTCGACAGGGGTGACCTCCTACGAGCAGTACTTC.

This clonotype was found a few times. The rearrangement joins TRBV28 to TRBJ2-3; 7 positions agree with TRBD1. V was clipped by 5 bases and J by 4 bases; unmatched bases: 9. This CDR3 contains 15 residues. Per the germline V gene, CDR1 is MDHEN and CDR2 is SYDVKM. The DNA for the CDR3 is TGTGCCAGCAGTCTAATAGGGACAGCTTCAGATACGCAGTATTTT. Its protein product is CASSLIGTASDTQYF.

This clonotype came up a few times. The CDR3 region is CASSWLMTGGRKGNTIYF. CDR3 sequence (DNA): TGTGCCAGCAGCTGGTTAATGACCGGTGGCCGCAAGGGAAACACCATATATTTT. The chain joins TRBV11-2 to TRBJ1-3; D remains ambiguous. CDR1 is SGHAT and CDR2 is FQNNGV in the germline V gene. CDR3 length: 18 residues. The V gene lost 4 bases and the J gene lost 4 bases, with 23 bases spanning the gap.

This clonotype came up many times. This rearrangement joins TRBV7-9 to TRBJ1-6; the match to TRBD1 covers 7 bases. CDR1 and CDR2 from the germline V gene are SEHNR and FQNEAQ (reference sequence). CDR3 length: 14 amino acids. After removal of 4 bases from V and 7 bases from J, the junction contained 4 bases not matched to a gene. CDR3 in DNA: TGTGCCAGCAGCTCGGGACAGCCAAATTCACCCCTCCACTTT. Protein sequence: CASSSGQPNSPLHF.

This clonotype was recorded a few times. This chain uses TRBV7-2 with TRBJ1-3; no clear D. CDR1 is SGHTA and CDR2 is FQGNSA in the germline V gene. V was cut by 1 base and J by 4 bases, with 11 bases left in between. This CDR3 is 15 amino acids long. The CDR3 DNA is TGTGCCAGCAGCTTAGTCGGTACAACAGGAAACACCATATATTTT. Its translation: CASSLVGTTGNTIYF.

This clonotype has just a few counts. The chain recombines TRBV3-1 with TRBJ2-5, with 7 nucleotides matching TRBD1. Per germline, CDR1 LGHDT and CDR2 YNNKEL (reference sequence). The CDR3 sequence is 14 residues long. V lost 5 bases and J lost 1; bases outside the gene matches: 4. The CDR3 loop reads CASSGTEIQETQYF. The CDR3 bases are TGTGCCAGCAGCGGGACAGAGATCCAAGAGACCCAGTACTTC.

This rearrangement joins TRBV4-1 to TRBJ2-2; D unresolved. The CDR3 length is 15 residues. The V end was cut by 5 bases, the J end by 5 bases, with 15 bases between. Germline assignment: CDR1 MGHRA and CDR2 YSYEKL. CDR3 sequence: CASSDGRLRTGELFF. CDR3 DNA: TGCGCCAGCAGCGATGGGCGCCTGAGGACCGGGGAGCTGTTTTTT.

Comments on this clonotype: A far larger clone is a single base away, which makes a read error likely. The chain is built from TRBV6-2 or TRBV6-3 and TRBJ1-1; D is possibly TRBD1 (5 bases). The length of the CDR3 is 11 residues. Germline CDR1 MNHEY, CDR2 SVGEGT. Here the CDR3 reads CASSYGTEALF. The CDR3 DNA is TGTGCCAGCAGTTACGGGACTGAAGCTCTCTTT.

This rearrangement joins TRBV7-9 to TRBJ2-2; D is ambiguous. This CDR3 contains 15 residues. The germline CDR1 and CDR2 sequences are SEHNR and FQNEAQ (reference sequence). V gave up 0 bases and J gave up 2 bases, with 7 bases separating them. The CDR3 nucleotides read TGTGCCAGCAGCTTAGCGGCAGTAAACACCGGGGAGCTGTTTTTT. Residues: CASSLAAVNTGELFF.

The chain joins TRBV5-1 to TRBJ2-2; D gene unclear. Trimming took off 3 bases at V and 7 bases at J, with 4 bases between the two ends. Looked up from germline, CDR1 is SGHRS and CDR2 is YFSETQ. This CDR3 has 11 residues. The CDR3 region is CASSSYGELFF. In DNA form, the CDR3 reads TGCGCCAGCAGCTCATACGGGGAGCTGTTTTTT.

This clonotype has ten or more counts. The chain links TRBV2 to TRBJ1-1, with 9 bases aligning to TRBD1. Germline V CDR1 and CDR2: SNHLY, FYNNEI. The V and J ends lost 8 bases and 1 base, in that order; junction bases with no gene match: 11. This CDR3 is 16 amino acids long. CDR3 bases: TGTGCCAGCCTACCGGGACAGGGACTCGCGAACACTGAAGCTTTCTTT. Translation gives CASLPGQGLANTEAFF.

This clonotype occurred a few times. The V gene is TRBV19, the J gene TRBJ2-5; the match to TRBD2 covers 9 bases. Germline values: CDR1 LNHDA, CDR2 SQIVND (reference sequence). The CDR3 contains 15 residues. V lost 4 bases and J lost 1; bases outside the gene matches: 4. The CDR3 DNA reads TGTGCCAGTAGTACCTTAGCGGGGGCCCAAGAGACCCAGTACTTC. It is translated as CASSTLAGAQETQYF.

This clonotype has at least ten counts. This chain uses TRBV24-1 with TRBJ1-2; TRBD1 is a possible D gene (6 bases). Per the germline V gene, CDR1 is KGHDR and CDR2 is SFDVKD. Trimming took off 4 bases at V and 4 bases at J, with 12 bases between the two ends. This CDR3 has 14 amino acids. The CDR3 sequence is CATSDPAGAYGYTF. The CDR3 DNA follows: TGTGCCACCAGTGACCCAGCAGGGGCCTATGGCTACACCTTC.

Comment on this clonotype: A read error is the likely source, as a far larger clone sits one nucleotide away. This chain uses TRBV10-3 with TRBJ2-7; 7 positions match TRBD1. The CDR3 loop spans 15 amino acids. Looked up from germline, CDR1 is ENHRY and CDR2 is SYGVKD. CDR3 DNA: TGTGCCAGCAGTGGGGGACAGAGCCACGTCGGGAAGCAGTACTTC. Its protein is CASSGGQSHVGKQYF.

In its sample, this clonotype was seen a few times. V gene TRBV5-1 combines with J gene TRBJ2-1; 7 bases are shared with TRBD1. CDR1 is SGHRS and CDR2 is YFSETQ in the germline V gene. Trimming at V came to 4 bases and at J to 0 bases, leaving 4 bases not matched to a gene. The CDR3 runs 15 residues. CDR3 in DNA: TGCGCCAGCAGCAAGAGACAGGGCTCCTACAATGAGCAGTTCTTC. As protein: CASSKRQGSYNEQFF.

This clonotype was picked up a small number of times. The chain has TRBV2 and TRBJ1-5; D remains unclear. Trimming pared 3 bases from V and 5 bases from J, leaving 8 bases between. CDR1 is SNHLY and CDR2 is FYNNEI in the germline V gene. The CDR3 runs 13 residues. In DNA form, the CDR3 reads TGTGCCAGCAGTGACGGTTTCGATCAGCCCCAGCATTTT. Translated, it gives CASSDGFDQPQHF. Full variable domain (missing parts from reference TRBV2 and TRBJ1-5): EPEVTQTPSHQVTQMGQEVILRCVPISNHLYFYWYRQILGQKVEFLVSFYNNEISEKSEIFDDQFSVERPDGSNFTLKIRSTKLEDSAMYFCASSDGFDQPQHFGDGTRLSIL.

The chain has TRBV7-9 and TRBJ1-1; TRBD1 agrees at 8 bases. Per the germline V gene, CDR1 is SEHNR and CDR2 is FQNEAQ (reference sequence). The CDR3 is 11 amino acids. V was clipped by 5 bases and J by 8 bases; unmatched bases: 1. This chain's CDR3 is CASSRTGEAFF. CDR3 sequence (DNA): TGTGCCAGCAGCCGGACAGGGGAAGCTTTCTTT.

This clonotype came up many times. The rearrangement links TRBV28 to TRBJ2-5; D might be TRBD2 (5 bases). Trimming stripped 2 bases from V and 5 bases from J, with 15 bases between. CDR3 size: 15 residues. Looked up from germline, CDR1 is MDHEN and CDR2 is SYDVKM. CDR3 protein: CASSLRWLRRETQYF. For the CDR3, the DNA is TGTGCCAGCAGTTTACGATGGCTCCGGAGGGAGACCCAGTACTTC. Full variable domain (rest looked up from reference TRBV28 and TRBJ2-5): DVKVTQSSRYLVKRTGEKVFLECVQDMDHENMFWYRQDPGLGLRLIYFSYDVKMKEKGDIPEGYSVSREKKERFSLILESASTNQTSMYLCASSLRWLRRETQYFGPGTRLLVL.

Ten or more counts support this clonotype. The chain has TRBV24-1 and TRBJ1-5, with 8 positions matching TRBD1. Germline-derived CDR1 and CDR2 are KGHDR and SFDVKD. The length of the CDR3 is 14 residues. With 2 bases clipped from V and 6 bases from J, the junction kept 2 bases outside the gene matches. The CDR3 region has the DNA TGTGCCACCAGTGATTCAGGGGGCGGTCAGCCCCAGCATTTT. Amino acid sequence: CATSDSGGGQPQHF.

The rearrangement links TRBV28 to TRBJ2-1; D is uncertain. CDR3 length equals 15 residues. Looked up from germline, CDR1 is MDHEN and CDR2 is SYDVKM. V dropped 7 bases and J dropped 3 bases, with 16 bases sitting between them. The CDR3 nucleotides are TGTGCCAGCAAAGAGAGAAACAACCGCTACAATGAGCAGTTCTTC. Residues: CASKERNNRYNEQFF.

This clonotype was counted ten times or more. The V gene is TRBV28, the J gene TRBJ1-1; TRBD1 matches at 7 bases. Trimming at V came to 6 bases and at J to 3 bases, leaving 10 bases not matched to a gene. This CDR3 is 15 amino acids long. CDR1 is MDHEN and CDR2 is SYDVKM in the germline V gene. CDR3: CASSELPGQHTEAFF. CDR3 coding DNA: TGTGCCAGCAGCGAACTACCGGGACAGCACACTGAAGCTTTCTTT.

This clonotype was recorded at least ten times. The V gene is TRBV11-2, the J gene TRBJ2-4; D might be TRBD1 (6 bases). CDR3 length equals 15 residues. V was cut by 4 bases and J by 0 bases, with 10 bases left in between. Germline-derived CDR1 and CDR2 are SGHAT and FQNNGV. The CDR3 DNA reads TGTGCCAGCAGCTCCACAGGGAGAGCCAAAAACATTCAGTACTTC. Translated, it gives CASSSTGRAKNIQYF.

This clonotype came up a few times. The CDR3 spells CASGLYRKISYEQYF. The DNA for the CDR3 is TGTGCTAGTGGTTTGTACCGGAAGATCTCCTACGAGCAGTACTTC. The gene calls are TRBV12-5 and TRBJ2-7; no firm D call. Germline V gene data show CDR1 as LGHNT and CDR2 as FRNRAP. V was shortened by 2 bases and J by 0 bases, with 11 bases between the two germline ends. This CDR3 comprises 15 residues. The whole variable domain, remainder taken from reference TRBV12-5 and TRBJ2-7, is DARVTQTPRHKVTEMGQEVTMRCQPILGHNTVFWYRQTMMQGLELLAYFRNRAPLDDSGMPKDRFSAEMPDATLATLKIQPSEPRDSAVYFCASGLYRKISYEQYFGPGTRLTVT.

V usage is TRBV5-1 and J usage is TRBJ1-2; D is unresolved. The V gene's germline CDR1 is SGHRS and CDR2 YFSETQ. The V end lost 7 bases, the J end lost 13 bases, and 23 bases lay between the germline ends. The CDR3 contains 13 residues. The CDR3 region has the DNA TGCGCCAGCGGCCCCCCGGGGTCCTCCATGTCCACCTTC. Translated: CASGPPGSSMSTF.

This clonotype was picked up a small number of times. The chain couples TRBV7-2 to TRBJ1-4, with D perhaps matching TRBD1 (5 bases). Trimming removed 6 bases at V and 4 bases at J, with 12 bases between. The CDR3 contains 14 residues. Germline lookup yields CDR1 SGHTA and CDR2 FQGNSA. The CDR3 region has the DNA TGTGCCAGCAGGGGGGGGGGGATTAATGAAAAACTGTTTTTT. Protein: CASRGGGINEKLFF.

This clonotype appeared many times. This sequence joins TRBV13 and TRBJ2-7, with D possibly being TRBD1 (6 bases). Trimming removed 2 bases at V and 2 bases at J, with 16 bases between. CDR3 length: 16 residues. Looked up from germline, CDR1 is PRHDT and CDR2 is FYEKMQ (reference sequence). The CDR3 coding sequence is TGTGCCAGCAGCTTAAAGACAGGCACGGCCCCCTACGAGCAGTACTTC. Translated: CASSLKTGTAPYEQYF.

This clonotype has at least ten counts. V gene TRBV6-2 or TRBV6-3 combines with J gene TRBJ2-7, with 10 bases matching TRBD2. Germline trimming cut 0 bases from V and 7 bases from J; bases unmatched to any gene: 12. This CDR3 has 17 residues. Germline CDR1 MNHEY, CDR2 SVGEGT. CDR3 region: CASSYSRTSGPPTEQYF. DNA of the CDR3: TGTGCCAGCAGTTACTCGCGGACTAGCGGTCCTCCTACGGAGCAGTACTTC.

V gene TRBV11-2 combines with J gene TRBJ2-7; a possible D gene is TRBD1 (5 bases). The CDR3 is made up of 13 amino acids. Germline loops: CDR1 SGHAT, CDR2 FQNNGV. V lost 4 bases and J 1 base, leaving 8 bases between the germline ends. As DNA, the CDR3 is TGTGCCAGCAGCTCGGACATTTCCTACGAGCAGTACTTC. Encoded protein: CASSSDISYEQYF.

The V gene is TRBV18, the J gene TRBJ1-5, with D perhaps matching TRBD1 (6 bases). Germline CDR1 is KGHSH and CDR2 is LQKENI. The CDR3 is 15 amino acids. Trimming shortened V by 3 bases and J by 7 bases, and 16 bases separated the two germline ends. The CDR3 coding sequence is TGTGCCAGCTCACCCAGTGGGGGCGCGGGGCAGCCCCAGCATTTT. Protein: CASSPSGGAGQPQHF.